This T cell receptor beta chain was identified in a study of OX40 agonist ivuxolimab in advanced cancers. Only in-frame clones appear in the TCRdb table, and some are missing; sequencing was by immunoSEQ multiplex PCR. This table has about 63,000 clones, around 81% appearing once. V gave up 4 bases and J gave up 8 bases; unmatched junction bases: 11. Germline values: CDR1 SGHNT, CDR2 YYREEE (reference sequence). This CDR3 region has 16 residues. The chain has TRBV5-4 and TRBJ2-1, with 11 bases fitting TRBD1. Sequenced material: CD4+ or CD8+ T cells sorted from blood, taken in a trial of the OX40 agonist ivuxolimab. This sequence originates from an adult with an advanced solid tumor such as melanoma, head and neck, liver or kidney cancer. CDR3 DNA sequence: TGTGCCAGCAGCCGTCCCCCGGGACAGGGGGGGGATGAGCAGTTCTTC. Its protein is CASSRPPGQGGDEQFF.